A single sample is the source of the 18 T cell receptor beta chains below, sequenced in a study of T-cell memory formation after mild COVID-19 (dated by TCRdb to the early 2020s). The protocol used for the library was 5' RACE. The sample was run on an Illumina NovaSeq 6000. TCRdb reprocessed the public reads (quality trimming at Q25 with fastp, clone calling with MiXCR) and kept in-frame beta chains. Every CDR3 protein is listed once, alongside the most common genes and DNA of its rows. In this sample the table shows about 500,000 distinct CDR3 sequences, roughly 20% of which occur a single time. The ten top clones hold approximately 12% of the sample. The source material was PBMCs or a T cell subset sorted from them (not recorded which). These receptors originate from an adult woman who had mild COVID-19 (a few samples of this study predate the infection). The sample titles of this study are shuffled in the database, so cell type and time point are left out; the donor was told from shared clones.

This clonotype appeared a few times. The chain employs TRBV2 and TRBJ2-7; 12 bases line up with TRBD2. Germline V gene lookup returns CDR1 SNHLY and CDR2 FYNNEI. After removal of 6 bases from V and 0 bases from J, the junction contained 9 bases not matched to a gene. The CDR3 runs to 17 residues. The CDR3 DNA reads TGTGCCAGCAGGACTAGCGGGAGACACCCCTCCTCCTACGAGCAGTACTTC. It encodes CASRTSGRHPSSYEQYF. Variable domain in full (rest from reference TRBV2 and TRBJ2-7): EPEVTQTPSHQVTQMGQEVILRCVPISNHLYFYWYRQILGQKVEFLVSFYNNEISEKSEIFDDQFSVERPDGSNFTLKIRSTKLEDSAMYFCASRTSGRHPSSYEQYFGPGTRLTVT.

This chain joins TRBV20-1 and TRBJ1-1; D gene uncertain. The V and J ends lost 6 bases and 11 bases respectively, with 16 bases between them. Germline values: CDR1 DFQATT, CDR2 SNEGSKA (reference sequence). The CDR3 totals 11 residues. The CDR3 nucleotides read TGCAGTGCCGCCCCCCAGACGGTGGCTTTCTTT. Amino acids: CSAAPQTVAFF.

The V gene is TRBV11-2, the J gene TRBJ2-5, with 9 bases fitting TRBD1. J was trimmed by 2 bases and V by 5 bases; bases with no gene match: 6. The CDR3 spans 15 residues. The germline V gene encodes CDR1 SGHAT and CDR2 FQNNGV. The DNA for the CDR3 is TGTGCCAGCAGCATCTCCGGGACAGGGCAAGAGACCCAGTACTTC. The encoded protein is CASSISGTGQETQYF. The full variable domain, its missing parts supplied by reference TRBV11-2 and TRBJ2-5, is EAGVAQSPRYKIIEKRQSVAFWCNPISGHATLYWYQQILGQGPKLLIQFQNNGVVDDSQLPKDRFSAERLKGVDSTLKIQPAKLEDSAVYLCASSISGTGQETQYFGPGTRLLVL.

The chain is built from TRBV19 and TRBJ2-1; D might be TRBD1 or TRBD2, each matching 5 bases. The CDR3 has 14 residues. Trimming pared 3 bases from V and 5 bases from J, leaving 11 bases between. Germline values: CDR1 LNHDA, CDR2 SQIVND (reference sequence). The CDR3 DNA sequence: TGTGCCAGTAGTATGGGGAGCAGGGACAATGAGCAGTTCTTC. It translates to CASSMGSRDNEQFF.

This clonotype was observed at least ten times. The chain is built from TRBV7-9 and TRBJ2-1; the D is unclear. CDR3 size: 14 residues. The germline V gene has CDR1 SEHNR and CDR2 FQNEAQ (reference sequence). Trimming took 1 base from V and 3 from J, leaving 7 bases between them. The chain's CDR3 is CASSLDWHYNEQFF. In DNA, the CDR3 is TGTGCCAGCAGCTTAGATTGGCACTACAATGAGCAGTTCTTC.

The rearrangement joins TRBV6-1 to TRBJ1-5; possibly TRBD1 for D (6 bases). Trimming took 4 bases from V and 7 from J, leaving 17 bases between them. CDR3 length: 15 amino acids. Per germline, CDR1 MNHNS and CDR2 SASEGT. The CDR3 coding sequence is TGTGCCAGCAGTGTGGCGTTTACAGGGATACAGCCCCAGCATTTT. This translates into CASSVAFTGIQPQHF.

The chain has TRBV3-1 and TRBJ1-1; no definite D call. The V end was cut by 3 bases, the J end by 6 bases, with 8 bases between. Germline values: CDR1 LGHDT, CDR2 YNNKEL (reference sequence). The CDR3 has 12 amino acids. The CDR3 spells CASSQGIAEAFF. For the CDR3, the DNA is TGTGCCAGCAGCCAGGGGATCGCTGAAGCTTTCTTT. The whole variable domain, remainder taken from reference TRBV3-1 and TRBJ1-1, is DTAVSQTPKYLVTQMGNDKSIKCEQNLGHDTMYWYKQDSKKFLKIMFSYNNKELIINETVPNRFSPKSPDKAHLNLHINSLELGDSAVYFCASSQGIAEAFFGQGTRLTVV.

V usage is TRBV20-1 and J usage is TRBJ2-2; the D is unclear. This CDR3 contains 16 residues. Trimming left V 0 bases short and J 1 base short, with 12 bases between. CDR1 DFQATT and CDR2 SNEGSKA come from the germline V gene (reference sequence). This chain's CDR3 is CSARDPPHLNTGELFF. CDR3 in DNA: TGCAGTGCTAGAGATCCCCCCCATCTGAACACCGGGGAGCTGTTTTTT.

V gene TRBV6-6 combines with J gene TRBJ2-2; 12 bases align to TRBD2. V shed 4 bases, J shed 5 bases, and the junction held 2 bases outside the gene matches. Germline CDR1 reads MNHNY; CDR2 reads SVGAGI (reference sequence). CDR3 length: 15 amino acids. The CDR3 DNA reads TGTGCCAGCAGTTCCACTAGCGGGGGGACCGGGGAGCTGTTTTTT. Protein product: CASSSTSGGTGELFF.

This clonotype was detected a few times. This chain uses TRBV27 with TRBJ2-7, with 8 nucleotides matching TRBD2. This CDR3 spans 15 amino acids. Germline CDR1 MNHEY, CDR2 SMNVEV (reference sequence). Trimming cost V 6 bases and J 3 bases; bases outside gene matches: 10. Here the CDR3 reads CASSNPGGAGYEQYF. The CDR3 DNA sequence: TGTGCCAGCAGCAACCCGGGGGGGGCTGGCTACGAGCAGTACTTC.

This clonotype was found a few times. The gene calls are TRBV6-5 and TRBJ2-2; TRBD2 is a possible D gene (5 bases). The ends were cut back, 0 bases at V and 6 bases at J, with 11 bases in the middle. The germline CDR1 and CDR2 sequences are MNHEY and SVGAGI. The CDR3 has 15 amino acids. The CDR3 region is CASSYSTGLAGELFF. The CDR3 nucleotides are TGTGCCAGCAGTTACTCGACGGGGTTGGCCGGGGAGCTGTTTTTT.

The sample holds a few counts of this clonotype. The CDR3 loop reads CASSLVSLDTEAFF. Written as DNA, the CDR3 is TGCGCCAGCAGCTTGGTGTCACTGGACACTGAAGCTTTCTTT. V usage is TRBV5-1 and J usage is TRBJ1-1; D is unclear. V lost 0 bases, J lost 3 bases, and 9 bases lay in between. Germline CDR1 reads SGHRS; CDR2 reads YFSETQ. The CDR3 extends over 14 amino acids.

V usage is TRBV5-5 and J usage is TRBJ1-1; TRBD1 is a possible D gene (6 bases). Trimming left V 2 bases short and J 7 bases short, with 9 bases between. Germline lookup yields CDR1 SGHKS and CDR2 YYEKEE (reference sequence). The CDR3 is 12 amino acids. CDR3 loop: CASSLGGYEAFF. The CDR3 nucleotides are TGTGCCAGCAGCTTAGGGGGATATGAAGCTTTCTTT.

Only a few counts were recorded for this clonotype. The gene calls are TRBV2 and TRBJ2-2; possible D gene TRBD2, 5 bases. The length of the CDR3 is 13 residues. Trimming shortened V by 7 bases and J by 7 bases, and 13 bases separated the two germline ends. Germline CDR1 SNHLY, CDR2 FYNNEI. CDR3 region: CASNPTGVGELFF. DNA of the CDR3: TGTGCCAGCAATCCCACCGGGGTCGGGGAGCTGTTTTTT.

In this sample, this clonotype turned up a few times. The chain recombines TRBV2 with TRBJ2-7, with TRBD1 as a possible D gene (6 bases). Germline assignment: CDR1 SNHLY and CDR2 FYNNEI. V was cut by 10 bases and J by 3 bases, with 22 bases left in between. The CDR3 sequence is 15 residues long. CDR3 in DNA: TGTGCCACCCTCGACAGGAGACAGACCCACTACGAGCAGTACTTC. Encoded protein: CATLDRRQTHYEQYF.

In its sample, this clonotype was seen a few times. The CDR3, as DNA: TGTGCCAGCAGCTTGAAACAGGGGTCCACCGGGGAGCTGTTTTTT. Its protein product is CASSLKQGSTGELFF. The rearrangement uses TRBV7-3 and TRBJ2-2; 7 nucleotides agree with TRBD1. Germline CDR1 SGHTA, CDR2 FQGTGA. The CDR3 sequence is 15 residues long. V gave up 3 bases and J gave up 4 bases; unmatched junction bases: 5.

This CDR3 reads CASSLWDRVYEQYF. CDR3 sequence (DNA): TGTGCCAGCAGTTTATGGGACAGGGTCTACGAGCAGTACTTC. V and J are TRBV28 and TRBJ2-7, with 8 positions matching TRBD1. The length of the CDR3 is 14 residues. Unmatched junction bases numbered 1, after V lost 0 bases and J lost 3 bases. CDR1 is MDHEN, CDR2 SYDVKM, per germline. Full variable domain (remainder filled in from reference TRBV28 and TRBJ2-7): DVKVTQSSRYLVKRTGEKVFLECVQDMDHENMFWYRQDPGLGLRLIYFSYDVKMKEKGDIPEGYSVSREKKERFSLILESASTNQTSMYLCASSLWDRVYEQYFGPGTRLTVT.

This clonotype was observed a handful of times. The rearrangement links TRBV7-2 to TRBJ2-1; 9 bases are a match to TRBD1. J gave up 8 bases and V 5 bases, and 7 bases lay outside the gene matches. This CDR3 is 14 amino acids long. Germline V gene data show CDR1 as SGHTA and CDR2 as FQGNSA. Written as DNA, the CDR3 is TGTGCCAGCAGCCAGGGGACAGGGCGTCATGAGCAGTTCTTC. This codes for CASSQGTGRHEQFF.